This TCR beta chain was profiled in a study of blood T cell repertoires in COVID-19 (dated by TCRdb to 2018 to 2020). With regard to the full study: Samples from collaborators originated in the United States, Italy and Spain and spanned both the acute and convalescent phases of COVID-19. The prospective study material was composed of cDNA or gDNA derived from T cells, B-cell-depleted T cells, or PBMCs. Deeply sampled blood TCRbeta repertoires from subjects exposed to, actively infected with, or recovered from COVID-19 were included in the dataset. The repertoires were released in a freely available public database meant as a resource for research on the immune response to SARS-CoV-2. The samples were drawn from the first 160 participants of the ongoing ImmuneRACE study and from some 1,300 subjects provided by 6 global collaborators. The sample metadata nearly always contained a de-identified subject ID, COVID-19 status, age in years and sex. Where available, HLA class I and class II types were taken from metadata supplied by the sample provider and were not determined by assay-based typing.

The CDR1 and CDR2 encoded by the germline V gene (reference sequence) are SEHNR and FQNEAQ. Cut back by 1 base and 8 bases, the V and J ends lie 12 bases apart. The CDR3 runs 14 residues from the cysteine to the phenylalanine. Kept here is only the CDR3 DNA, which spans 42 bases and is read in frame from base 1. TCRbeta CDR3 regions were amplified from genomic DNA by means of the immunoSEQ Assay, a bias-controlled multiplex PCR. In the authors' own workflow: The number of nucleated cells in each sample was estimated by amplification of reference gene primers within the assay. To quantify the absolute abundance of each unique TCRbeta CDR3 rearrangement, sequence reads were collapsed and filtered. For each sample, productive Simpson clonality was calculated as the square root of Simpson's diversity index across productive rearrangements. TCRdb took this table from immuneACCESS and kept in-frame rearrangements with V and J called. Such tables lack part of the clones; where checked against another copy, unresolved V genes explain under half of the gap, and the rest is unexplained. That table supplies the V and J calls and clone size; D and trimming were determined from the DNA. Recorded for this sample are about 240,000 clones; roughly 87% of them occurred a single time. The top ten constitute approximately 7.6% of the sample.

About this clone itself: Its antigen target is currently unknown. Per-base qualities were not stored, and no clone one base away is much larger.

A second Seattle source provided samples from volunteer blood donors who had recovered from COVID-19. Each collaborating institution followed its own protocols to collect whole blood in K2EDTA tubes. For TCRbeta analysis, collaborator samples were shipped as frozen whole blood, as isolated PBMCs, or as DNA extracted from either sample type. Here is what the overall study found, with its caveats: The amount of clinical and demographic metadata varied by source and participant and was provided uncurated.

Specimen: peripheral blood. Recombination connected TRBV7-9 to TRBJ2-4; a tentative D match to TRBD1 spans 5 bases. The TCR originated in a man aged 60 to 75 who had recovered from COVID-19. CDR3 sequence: CASSLDAGWDIQYF. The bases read TGTGCCAGCAGCTTAGATGCAGGGTGGGACATTCAGTACTTC. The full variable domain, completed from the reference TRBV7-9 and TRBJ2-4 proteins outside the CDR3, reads DTGVSQNPRHKITKRGQNVTFRCDPISEHNRLYWYRQTLGQGPEFLTYFQNEAQLEKSRLLSDRFSAERPKGSFSTLEIQRTEQGDSAMYLCASSLDAGWDIQYFGAGTRLSVL.